This TCR beta chain was recorded in a study of CD8+CD57+ T cells in acquired aplastic anemia. In the study overall: Sorted CD4+ and CD8+ cells yielded DNA averaging around 3.2 ug. Read counts for CD4+ cells (from healthy donors) averaged roughly 11 million.

CDR3 length: 12 residues. The germline V and J ends were trimmed by 7 bases and 2 bases, with 11 bases remaining between them. Germline V gene sequence: CDR1 DFQATT, CDR2 SNEGSKA (reference sequence). On this clonotype: Its antigen is unknown.

Using genomic DNA as the template, TCR beta VDJ and CDR3 profiling was carried out. TCRdb analysed the reads with MiXCR anew, one entry per CDR3 protein. The repertoire holds 65,000 or so distinct CDR3 sequences, with 50% to 70% as singletons. General observations from the study: Sharing between patients and controls was observed for twenty-nine CD8+ CDR3 sequences. Patients were compared with controls for CD8+ Simpson's diversity, and no significant difference emerged.

The chain recombines TRBV20-1 with TRBJ2-5; no clear D. This sequence was found in a human donor in good health, serving as a control. The specimen sequenced was sorted CD4+, CD8+, or CD8+CD57+ T cells (not recorded which) from PBMCs. This CDR3 is CSVDKLQETQYF. The CDR3, as DNA: TGCAGTGTTGACAAACTACAAGAGACCCAGTACTTC.